One and the same sample provided the 4 T cell receptor beta chains below, sequenced in a study of cytomegalovirus exposure and HLA in healthy donors. PCR used 60 Vbeta primers and 13 Jbeta primers. The table came from immunoSEQ multiplex PCR; TCRdb's copy has only in-frame clones and leaves some out. Of 80,000 to 100,000 clones in the sample, roughly two thirds were seen once. Sequencing was carried out using PBMCs. The receptors were sampled from a man aged 35 to 55 in good health and CMV-seronegative.

This clone showed up just a few times. V and J are TRBV5-1 and TRBJ2-7; TRBD1 is a possible D gene (5 bases). Trimming shortened V by 2 bases and J by 2 bases, and 14 bases separated the two germline ends. The CDR3 totals 15 residues. Germline lookup yields CDR1 SGHRS and CDR2 YFSETQ. The CDR3 region is CASSFSPTGTYEQYF. The CDR3 DNA sequence: TGCGCCAGCAGCTTTTCCCCCACAGGAACCTACGAGCAGTACTTC.

The table lists this clone with a few counts. The chain joins TRBV6-1 to TRBJ2-3; TRBD2 aligns across 10 bases. In germline, CDR1 is MNHNS, CDR2 SASEGT. J was trimmed by 4 bases and V by 6 bases; bases with no gene match: 7. This CDR3 region has 15 residues. In nucleotides, the CDR3 is TGTGCCAGCAGCCCCAGCGGGGGGGCAGCAGATACGCAGTATTTT. Translating gives CASSPSGGAADTQYF.

This sequence joins TRBV10-3 and TRBJ2-5, with 12 bases fitting TRBD1. CDR1 is ENHRY and CDR2 is SYGVKD in the germline V gene. This CDR3 comprises 14 residues. The J segment lost 5 bases and the V segment lost 11 bases, leaving 9 bases of the junction unmatched. The CDR3 nucleotides are TGTGCCGCCCGGGACAGGGGGCAGGAGGAGACCCAGTACTTC. This encodes CAARDRGQEETQYF.

The genes are TRBV6-5 and TRBJ1-2; D may be TRBD1 (6 bases). From germline, CDR1 is MNHEY and CDR2 SVGAGI. V dropped 2 bases and J dropped 4 bases, with 14 bases sitting between them. The CDR3 length is 15 residues. The chain's CDR3 is CASSYDRSSIYGYTF. In DNA, the CDR3 is TGTGCCAGCAGTTACGACAGGTCCTCAATCTATGGCTACACCTTC.